The 4 T cell receptor beta chains in this list originate from one sample, sequenced in a study. TCRdb reprocessed the RT-PCR reads via MiXCR and lists one record per CDR3 protein. The repertoire holds hundreds of thousands of distinct CDR3 sequences, with about 14% as singletons. The sequencing sample was made of memory CD4+ T cells from blood. The receptors come from a female donor in good health, serving as a healthy control.

This clonotype was counted many times. The J gene is TRBJ2-3, the V gene TRBV5-1; D remains ambiguous. The CDR3 spans 15 residues. Trimming pared 4 bases from V and 0 bases from J, leaving 12 bases between. Germline V gene data show CDR1 as SGHRS and CDR2 as YFSETQ. CDR3 amino acids: CASSLQASSTDTQYF. CDR3 nucleotide sequence: TGCGCCAGCAGCCTGCAAGCCTCTAGCACAGATACGCAGTATTTT.

This clonotype was counted a few times. This sequence joins TRBV20-1 and TRBJ2-3; no reliable D call. V lost 2 bases, J lost 2 bases, and 8 bases lay in between. Germline values: CDR1 DFQATT, CDR2 SNEGSKA (reference sequence). The CDR3 is 13 amino acids. The CDR3 loop reads CSARMWTTDTQYF. CDR3 DNA sequence: TGCAGTGCTAGAATGTGGACCACAGATACGCAGTATTTT.

This clonotype was seen a few times. As DNA, the CDR3 is TGTGCCAGCACCGGTGGGGGGGGTCAAAACATTCAGTACTTC. Residues: CASTGGGGQNIQYF. The rearrangement joins TRBV9 to TRBJ2-4; 7 bases align to TRBD2. V lost 6 bases and J lost 5; bases outside the gene matches: 8. The germline gives CDR1 SGDLS, CDR2 YYNGEE. The CDR3 runs 14 residues.

This clonotype was found a few times. The V gene is TRBV20-1, the J gene TRBJ1-1, with no clear D. The CDR3 consists of 11 residues. Germline CDR1 is DFQATT and CDR2 is SNEGSKA (reference sequence). With 5 bases removed from V and 1 base from J, the gap between germline ends came to 5 bases. The CDR3 sequence: CSALANTEAFF. As DNA, the CDR3 is TGCAGTGCTCTGGCGAACACTGAAGCTTTCTTT.